This TCR beta chain emerged from a study of T-cell reconstitution after alpha-beta-depleted transplantation in children. The CDR3 consists of 16 residues. Germline values: CDR1 SGHVS, CDR2 FQNEAQ. V dropped 3 bases and J dropped 2 bases, with 17 bases sitting between them. Notes on the study in general: Among T cells one year after transplant, newly produced cells accounted for most counts and diversity.

This clonotype was recorded a few times. Its antigen is still unknown. The TCRbeta library was prepared with unique molecular identifiers. One entry per CDR3 protein, called by TCRdb with MiXCR from the PCR reads. The repertoire includes about 830,000 distinct CDR3 sequences, under 20% of them detected once, and 5% sits in the top ten. V is TRBV7-8 and J is TRBJ2-7; D perhaps matches TRBD1 (6 bases). The sequenced sample was PBMCs, mostly from graft donor cells, obtained 360 days after TCRalphabeta/CD19-depleted stem cell transplant. The receptor's source is a male patient under 18 who had a stem cell transplant for acute lymphoblastic leukemia, so the T cells may come from the graft donor. The CDR3, as DNA: TGTGCCAGCAGCTTGCTACCGGGACACAAAACCTACGAGCAGTACTTC. Its translation: CASSLLPGHKTYEQYF.